These 32 T cell receptor beta chains were all obtained from the same sample, sequenced in a study of Ad26.COV2.S vaccination and SARS-CoV-2 variants. The data were produced by immunoSEQ multiplex PCR, yet TCRdb's version contains in-frame clones alone and is incomplete. The sample consists of hundreds of thousands of clones, roughly nine tenths of them appearing once. Regarding treatment: roughly 18 received Ad26.COV2.S at low or high dose, single or two shots; a few received placebo; per-sample allocation not given. Collection of the samples took place on day 63 after the first injection of vaccine or placebo. This specimen was peripheral blood, taken in a trial of Ad26.COV2.S vaccine versus placebo. The receptors derive from a person between 18 and 60 years old who received the Ad26.COV2.S COVID-19 vaccine or a placebo.

Written as DNA, the CDR3 is TGTGCCAGCAGCCAAGATCCAAACAGTGCTCAGCCCCAGCATTTT. This sequence encodes CASSQDPNSAQPQHF. The V gene is TRBV3-1 (or the pseudogene TRBV3-2), the J gene TRBJ1-5; the D is unclear. This CDR3 has 15 amino acids. V was trimmed by 0 bases and J by 6 bases, leaving 12 bases between them. Germline V lookup: CDR1 LGHDT, CDR2 YNNKEL (reference sequence).

This chain links TRBV21-1 with TRBJ2-7; TRBD1 is the table's D call and was not checked against the DNA. TRBV21-1 is shown as a pseudogene. The CDR3 runs to 14 residues. DNA for the CDR3: TGTGCCAGCAGCAAAGCGGGACAGGGTTACGAGCAGTACGTC. This codes for CASSKAGQGYEQYV.

This clone was recorded only once. The chain uses TRBV5-4 and TRBJ2-7; TRBD1 matches at 8 bases. CDR1 and CDR2 (germline): SGHNT, YYREEE (reference sequence). The CDR3 consists of 12 residues. The J segment lost 6 bases and the V segment lost 3 bases, leaving 2 bases of the junction unmatched. The CDR3 loop reads CASSSDRGEQYF. In DNA, the CDR3 is TGTGCCAGCAGCTCTGACAGGGGCGAGCAGTACTTC.

This chain links TRBV5-1 with TRBJ1-1; 8 bases fit TRBD1. This CDR3 contains 17 residues. CDR1 is SGHRS and CDR2 is YFSETQ in the germline V gene. J lost 5 bases, V lost 1 base, and 13 bases had no gene match. The CDR3 nucleotides are TGCGCCAGCAGCTTGCGAAGTAGACAGGGGAGCCTGACTGAAGCTTTCTTT. Its protein product is CASSLRSRQGSLTEAFF.

V gene TRBV4-1 combines with J gene TRBJ1-3; D gene ambiguous. The germline V and J ends were trimmed by 0 bases and 7 bases, with 7 bases remaining between them. The CDR3 length is 13 residues. Germline V gives CDR1 MGHRA, CDR2 YSYEKL. CDR3 bases: TGCGCCAGCAGCCAAGATTCGAGGAACACCATATATTTT. Its translation is CASSQDSRNTIYF.

This clone was seen a single time. J is TRBJ2-1 and V is TRBV10-3; TRBD2 might be the D (5 bases). CDR1 is ENHRY, CDR2 SYGVKD, per germline. V was trimmed by 3 bases and J by 1 base, leaving 10 bases between them. The CDR3 loop spans 15 amino acids. In nucleotides, the CDR3 is TGTGCCATCAGTGAACGGCGGGCATCCTACAATGAGCAGTTCTTC. Protein product: CAISERRASYNEQFF.

The V and J genes are TRBV3-1 (or the pseudogene TRBV3-2) and TRBJ1-2; TRBD1 aligns across 9 bases. The V gene's germline CDR1 is LGHDT and CDR2 YNNKEL (reference sequence). V shed 4 bases, J shed 4 bases, and the junction held 4 bases outside the gene matches. The CDR3 runs 14 residues. CDR3 sequence: CASSLGTGRYGYTF. CDR3 coding DNA: TGTGCCAGCAGCCTAGGGACAGGGCGCTATGGCTACACCTTC.

This sequence joins TRBV6-5 and TRBJ2-1, with a weak D call TRBD2 (7 bases). Germline assignment: CDR1 MNHEY and CDR2 SVGAGI. V lost 4 bases to trimming and J lost 2 bases, with 12 bases between them. CDR3 length equals 15 residues. The CDR3 reads CASSWEGGTYNEQFF. In DNA, the CDR3 is TGTGCCAGCAGTTGGGAGGGGGGGACCTACAATGAGCAGTTCTTC.

The chain couples TRBV7-3 to TRBJ2-2, with a possible D match to TRBD1 (6 bases). V was shortened by 1 base and J by 5 bases, with 14 bases between the two germline ends. The CDR3 totals 16 residues. Germline V gene lookup returns CDR1 SGHTA and CDR2 FQGTGA. This CDR3 is CASSLNGGLLTGELFF. The CDR3, as DNA: TGTGCCAGCAGCTTAAATGGGGGCCTTCTTACCGGGGAGCTGTTTTTT.

The chain employs TRBV5-5 and TRBJ2-7; D perhaps matches TRBD2 (5 bases). Germline-derived CDR1 and CDR2 are SGHKS and YYEKEE (reference sequence). Trimming removed 4 bases from V and 2 bases from J, with 7 bases in between. The CDR3 spans 12 residues. CDR3 sequence: CASSTGAYEQYF. The CDR3 nucleotides are TGTGCCAGCAGCACCGGGGCCTACGAGCAGTACTTC.

The V call is TRBV6-5, the J call TRBJ1-2, with 7 bases fitting TRBD1. The CDR3 totals 15 residues. CDR1 is MNHEY, CDR2 SVGAGI, per germline. The V gene end was trimmed by 0 bases and the J gene end by 8 bases; junction bases not matched to a gene: 9. CDR3 loop: CASSYSRGRSYGYTF. CDR3 nucleotide sequence: TGTGCCAGCAGTTACTCAAGGGGGCGAAGTTACGGCTACACCTTC.

In nucleotides, the CDR3 is TGTGCCAGCAGTTTAGCAGTTTCCTACGAGCAGTACTTC. Protein: CASSLAVSYEQYF. This chain joins TRBV27 and TRBJ2-7, with D unclear. The CDR3 has 13 amino acids. V was shortened by 2 bases and J by 1 base, with 6 bases between the two germline ends. The germline V gene has CDR1 MNHEY and CDR2 SMNVEV (reference sequence).

This clone was detected only a few times. The chain carries TRBV5-8 and TRBJ1-5, with D uncertain. This CDR3 has 16 amino acids. V was pared by 3 bases and J by 0 bases, with 13 bases between. CDR1 is SGHTS, CDR2 YDEGEE, per germline. CDR3 in DNA: TGTGCCAGCAGCTCAGGCTCAATTCATAGCAATCAGCCCCAGCATTTT. Translated: CASSSGSIHSNQPQHF. The whole variable domain, filled in from reference TRBV5-8 and TRBJ1-5, reads EAGVTQSPTHLIKTRGQQATLRCSPISGHTSVYWYQQALGLGLQFLLWYDEGEERNRGNFPPRFSGRQFPNYSSELNVNALELEDSALYLCASSSGSIHSNQPQHFGDGTRLSIL.

The CDR3 DNA sequence: TGCAGTGCTAGTTATCCAGGGAGCTACGAGCAGTACGTC. Its protein product is CSASYPGSYEQYV. This sequence joins TRBV20-1 and TRBJ2-7; D assignment may be TRBD1 or TRBD2 (5 bases each). Germline-derived CDR1 and CDR2 are DFQATT and SNEGSKA (reference sequence). The CDR3 sequence is 13 residues long. V was trimmed by 3 bases and J by 3 bases, leaving 12 bases between them.

The chain has TRBV11-2 and TRBJ2-3; D not resolved. The CDR3 has 14 residues. Germline V CDR1 and CDR2: SGHAT, FQNNGV. V gave up 5 bases and J gave up 0 bases, with 9 bases separating them. CDR3 coding DNA: TGTGCCAGCAGCCCTTGGGGAAGCACAGATACGCAGTATTTT. Protein: CASSPWGSTDTQYF.

V and J are TRBV2 and TRBJ2-6; D perhaps matches TRBD1 (6 bases). CDR1 and CDR2 (germline): SNHLY, FYNNEI. Trimming shortened V by 6 bases and J by 3 bases, and 12 bases separated the two germline ends. This CDR3 has 15 amino acids. CDR3 in amino acids: CASRLGQLGANVLTF. In DNA, the CDR3 is TGTGCCAGCAGACTTGGACAGCTTGGGGCCAACGTCCTGACTTTC.

The CDR3 here is CSVGAGTGPQHF. The CDR3 bases are TGCAGCGTTGGGGCGGGTACGGGGCCCCAGCATTTT. The chain couples TRBV29-1 to TRBJ1-5, with no clear D. Deletions cut 4 bases from V and 9 bases from J, with 13 bases between. This CDR3 is 12 amino acids long. Per the germline V gene, CDR1 is SQVTM and CDR2 is ANQGSEA.

The CDR3 DNA reads TGTGCCAGCAGCCCCCACCGGGAATACTCTGGAAACACCATATATTTT. It specifies CASSPHREYSGNTIYF. The chain has TRBV3-1 (or the pseudogene TRBV3-2) and TRBJ1-3; D not resolved. V dropped 4 bases and J dropped 0 bases, with 13 bases sitting between them. Germline-derived CDR1 and CDR2 are LGHDT and YNNKEL (reference sequence). There are 16 residues in the CDR3.

The V gene is TRBV6-2 or TRBV6-3, the J gene TRBJ2-5, with TRBD2 matching 7 bases. J lost 5 bases, V lost 2 bases, and 8 bases had no gene match. Germline CDR1 reads MNHEY; CDR2 reads SVGEGT. The CDR3 runs to 15 residues. The DNA for the CDR3 is TGTGCCAGCAGTTACGTAGAGAGCGGGGTGGAGACCCAGTACTTC. This codes for CASSYVESGVETQYF.

The chain employs TRBV15 and TRBJ1-5; D remains ambiguous. Germline CDR1 reads LNHNV; CDR2 reads YYDKDF (reference sequence). The CDR3 covers 12 residues. The germline V and J ends were trimmed by 0 bases and 10 bases, with 7 bases remaining between them. CDR3 nucleotides: TGTGCCACCAGCAGAGAAACCGGACCCCAGCATTTT. It specifies CATSRETGPQHF.

J is TRBJ2-3 and V is TRBV18; D is perhaps TRBD2 (5 bases). This CDR3 region has 14 residues. Trimming shortened V by 0 bases and J by 4 bases, and 8 bases separated the two germline ends. CDR1 is KGHSH and CDR2 is LQKENI in the germline V gene. The CDR3 spells CASSPPDGADTQYF. The CDR3 DNA is TGTGCCAGCTCACCACCCGACGGGGCAGATACGCAGTATTTT.

V gene TRBV5-4 combines with J gene TRBJ2-2; the match to TRBD1 covers 10 bases. Per germline, CDR1 SGHNT and CDR2 YYREEE (reference sequence). The J segment lost 5 bases and the V segment lost 4 bases, leaving 2 bases of the junction unmatched. The CDR3 covers 14 residues. Here the CDR3 reads CASSPGQGTGELFF. The CDR3 region has the DNA TGTGCCAGCAGCCCGGGACAGGGGACCGGGGAGCTGTTTTTT.

The V call is TRBV7-4, the J call TRBJ2-7, with TRBD2 identical over 10 bases. V was clipped by 5 bases and J by 3 bases; unmatched bases: 4. In germline, CDR1 is SGHVT, CDR2 SQSDAQ. This CDR3 contains 14 residues. The CDR3 sequence is CASSTGTSDYEQYV. The CDR3 DNA follows: TGTGCCAGCAGCACCGGGACTAGCGACTACGAGCAGTACGTC.

The CDR3 loop is CASSYRTDPVKYEQYF. In DNA, the CDR3 is TGTGCCAGCAGTTACCGGACAGATCCAGTTAAATACGAGCAGTACTTC. V usage is TRBV6-2 or TRBV6-3 and J usage is TRBJ2-7; maybe TRBD1 (6 bases). The V gene lost 2 bases and the J gene lost 4 bases, with 18 bases spanning the gap. Germline V gene lookup returns CDR1 MNHEY and CDR2 SVGEGT. The CDR3 spans 16 residues.

The rearrangement uses TRBV4-3 and TRBJ1-5, with a tentative D call TRBD1 (6 bases). V gave up 4 bases and J gave up 7 bases, with 20 bases separating them. Germline assignment: CDR1 LGHNA and CDR2 YSLEER. CDR3 length equals 16 residues. The CDR3 region has the DNA TGCGCCAGCAGCCCAAACCTACAGGGCGGGAGGCAGCCCCAGCATTTT. Encoded protein: CASSPNLQGGRQPQHF.

V and J are TRBV30 and TRBJ1-5, with D possibly being TRBD1 (5 bases). The V end lost 2 bases, the J end lost 4 bases, and 18 bases lay between the germline ends. The length of the CDR3 is 16 residues. Germline lookup yields CDR1 GTSNPN and CDR2 SVGIG (reference sequence). The CDR3 sequence is CAWSTGAGFGNQPQHF. The CDR3 DNA is TGTGCCTGGAGTACCGGGGCAGGGTTCGGGAATCAGCCCCAGCATTTT.

V and J are TRBV9 and TRBJ2-7, with D possibly being TRBD1 (6 bases). This CDR3 comprises 15 residues. Between the trimmed V and J ends, which lost 0 bases and 3 bases, there was a span of 13 bases. CDR1 and CDR2 (germline): SGDLS, YYNGEE. Here the CDR3 reads CASSVAEGGFYEQYF. In nucleotides, the CDR3 is TGTGCCAGCAGCGTAGCGGAAGGGGGTTTCTACGAGCAGTACTTC.

This clone was seen only once. DNA of the CDR3: TGTGCCAGCAGCTTGGTTTGGGTCGCCGCCTCGTACAATGAGCAGTTCTTC. It is translated as CASSLVWVAASYNEQFF. This rearrangement joins TRBV7-9 to TRBJ2-1; D ambiguous. This CDR3 comprises 17 residues. Trimming shortened V by 3 bases and J by 4 bases, and 19 bases separated the two germline ends. CDR1 SEHNR and CDR2 FQNEAQ come from the germline V gene (reference sequence).

This chain links TRBV12-5 with TRBJ2-1; no definite D call. The CDR3 is 13 amino acids. CDR1 is LGHNT, CDR2 FRNRAP, per germline. The V end was cut by 0 bases, the J end by 14 bases, with 14 bases between. In DNA, the CDR3 is TGTGCTAGTGGTTTGGTAAGCAGCACGAGCAAGTTCTTC. As protein: CASGLVSSTSKFF.

The J gene is TRBJ1-1, the V gene TRBV6-6, with 9 bases aligning to TRBD1. Germline-derived CDR1 and CDR2 are MNHNY and SVGAGI (reference sequence). V shed 6 bases, J shed 5 bases, and the junction held 13 bases outside the gene matches. This CDR3 is 16 amino acids long. CDR3 sequence: CASRFTGGKLRTEAFF. The CDR3 coding sequence is TGTGCCAGCAGGTTTACAGGGGGCAAATTGAGGACTGAAGCTTTCTTT.

This clone appeared once. The V call is TRBV18, the J call TRBJ2-3; D is unresolved. There are 14 residues in the CDR3. Germline CDR1 is KGHSH and CDR2 is LQKENI. Trimming stripped 1 base from V and 6 bases from J, with 11 bases between. The CDR3 nucleotides are TGTGCCAGCTCACCACATGCCTTTCCGGATACGCAGTATTTT. This translates into CASSPHAFPDTQYF.

This chain joins TRBV6-5 and TRBJ1-1, with D hard to call. CDR3 length equals 11 residues. Germline-derived CDR1 and CDR2 are MNHEY and SVGAGI. The germline V and J ends were trimmed by 6 bases and 4 bases, with 6 bases remaining between them. The CDR3 nucleotides are TGTGCCAGCAGGGGTCGCACTGAAGCTTTCTTT. It encodes CASRGRTEAFF.